The rows below give T cell receptor beta chains drawn from one sample of a study of blood T cell repertoires in COVID-19. TCRdb keeps only in-frame clones here, not all; method: immunoSEQ multiplex PCR. This table holds a few hundred thousand clones, around 90% found once. Sequencing was done on a sample of PBMCs or T cells enriched from blood (not recorded which). The receptors come from a woman aged 25-40 years who had recovered from COVID-19. Both conserved end residues are part of each CDR3. D genes are given only for firm matches. Rows may omit the clone size; those that give it use once, few, many or a size class.

length	V	D	J	size	CDR3	DNA
13	TRBV28	-	TRBJ1-5	-	CASSPLSDQPQHF	TGTGCCAGCAGTCCCCTCTCGGATCAGCCCCAGCATTTT
20	TRBV5-4	-	TRBJ1-5	-	CASSSLLIRRTVRGNQPQHF	TGTGCCAGCAGCTCCCTCCTAATACGGAGGACGGTGCGTGGCAATCAGCCCCAGCATTTT
16	TRBV28	TRBD2	TRBJ2-1	-	CASSSPTLAGANEQFF	TGTGCCAGCAGTTCCCCGACTCTTGCGGGAGCCAATGAGCAGTTCTTC
17	TRBV3-1/TRBV3-2	TRBD1	TRBJ2-1	-	CASSRRQGGGHGNEQFF	TGTGCCAGCAGCAGACGACAGGGGGGAGGCCATGGTAATGAGCAGTTCTTC
15	TRBV27	-	TRBJ2-2	few	CASSLSRGNTGELFF	TGTGCCAGCAGTTTATCGCGCGGGAACACCGGGGAGCTGTTTTTT
15	TRBV27	TRBD1	TRBJ2-2	-	CASSLFTGGDGELFF	TGTGCCAGCAGTTTATTTACAGGGGGTGACGGGGAGCTGTTTTTT
14	TRBV3-1/TRBV3-2	-	TRBJ1-1	-	CASSQAYEGTEAFF	TGTGCCAGCAGCCAAGCCTACGAGGGCACTGAAGCTTTCTTT
15	TRBV3-1/TRBV3-2	TRBD2	TRBJ2-5	-	CASSPGLAGVETQYF	TGTGCCAGCAGCCCCGGACTAGCGGGTGTGGAGACCCAGTACTTC
11	TRBV3-1/TRBV3-2	-	TRBJ2-1	once	CASSRLGEQFF	TGTGCCAGCAGCCGGCTAGGTGAGCAGTTCTTC
13	TRBV7-3	-	TRBJ1-6	-	CASSPAGNSPLHF	TGTGCCAGCAGCCCCGCGGGCAATTCACCCCTCCACTTT
15	TRBV6-5	-	TRBJ2-7	-	CASSYSGVSSYEQYF	TGTGCCAGCAGTTACTCAGGAGTCAGCTCCTACGAGCAGTACTTC
14	TRBV19	TRBD1	TRBJ1-6	-	CASSTRRQGNSLHF	TGTGCCAGTAGTACCCGGAGACAGGGAAATTCTCTCCACTTT
16	TRBV19	TRBD2	TRBJ2-3	-	CASSTIGTSVQDTQYF	TGTGCCAGTAGTACAATCGGGACTAGCGTACAGGATACGCAGTATTTT
13	TRBV4-2	-	TRBJ1-5	-	CASSQDQREPQHF	TGTGCCAGCAGCCAAGATCAGAGGGAGCCCCAGCATTTT
19	TRBV4-2	-	TRBJ1-5	-	CASSQESPQGGQGGQPQHF	TGTGCCAGCAGCCAAGAAAGCCCCCAAGGTGGGCAGGGCGGTCAGCCCCAGCATTTT
13	TRBV27	-	TRBJ2-7	once	CATVGATSYEQYF	TGTGCCACTGTGGGGGCGACCTCCTACGAGCAGTACTTC
11	TRBV5-4	-	TRBJ1-1	once	CASSGPGEAFF	TGTGCCAGCAGCGGCCCGGGAGAAGCTTTCTTT